Below, 4 T cell receptor beta chains from the same sample are listed, as sequenced in a study of blood T cell repertoires in COVID-19. TCRdb's table, derived via immunoSEQ multiplex PCR, lists solely in-frame clones and lacks some. This table holds a few hundred thousand clones, around 83% found once. Input material: peripheral blood. The source of these receptors is a woman in her 70s with COVID-19, enrolled during active disease.

The V and J genes are TRBV7-2 and TRBJ1-2; TRBD1 might be the D (6 bases). Trimming removed 0 bases from V and 5 bases from J, with 16 bases in between. The CDR3 is 16 amino acids. CDR1 is SGHTA and CDR2 is FQGNSA in the germline V gene. CDR3 residues: CASSLALHRVGYGYTF. Here the CDR3 DNA reads TGTGCCAGCAGCTTAGCGCTTCACAGGGTCGGGTATGGCTACACCTTC.

CDR3 residues: CASSGGGMGDYGYTF. For the CDR3, the DNA is TGTGCCAGCAGTGGGGGAGGTATGGGGGACTATGGCTACACCTTC. The chain recombines TRBV28 with TRBJ1-2, with D perhaps matching TRBD1 (5 bases). V was cut by 5 bases and J by 3 bases, with 16 bases left in between. Germline loops: CDR1 MDHEN, CDR2 SYDVKM. The CDR3 contains 15 residues.

In this sample, this clone turned up once. The V gene is TRBV7-2, the J gene TRBJ2-7; 8 nucleotides agree with TRBD2. The CDR3 extends over 17 amino acids. V shed 4 bases, J shed 6 bases, and the junction held 17 bases outside the gene matches. Per germline, CDR1 SGHTA and CDR2 FQGNSA. CDR3 loop: CASSSRVAGSWVFEQYF. The CDR3 nucleotides read TGTGCCAGCAGCTCCCGGGTAGCGGGAAGCTGGGTCTTCGAGCAGTACTTC.

The chain carries TRBV6-5 and TRBJ1-2; no clear D gene. Trimming removed 4 bases at V and 2 bases at J, with 14 bases between. The CDR3 extends over 15 amino acids. CDR1 MNHEY and CDR2 SVGAGI come from the germline V gene. In nucleotides, the CDR3 is TGTGCCAGCAGTTCGCCCGCGGATGGAAACTATGGCTACACCTTC. This encodes CASSSPADGNYGYTF.